One sample yielded the 17 T cell receptor beta chains listed below, sequenced in a study of cytomegalovirus exposure and HLA in healthy donors. The PCR made use of 60 Vbeta and 13 Jbeta primers. This table comes from immunoSEQ multiplex PCR, and its TCRdb copy is limited to in-frame clones, with some not included. The sample includes roughly 190,000 clones, 70% to 80% seen only once; the top ten take 1.5% to 2%. The source material was PBMCs. The source of these receptors is a woman between 45 and 60 years old in good health and CMV-seronegative.

The J gene is TRBJ2-1, the V gene TRBV9; 13 nucleotides align to TRBD2. V lost 4 bases to trimming and J lost 9 bases; unmatched junction nucleotides: 7. Germline V gene data show CDR1 as SGDLS and CDR2 as YYNGEE. The CDR3 sequence is 15 residues long. The CDR3 sequence is CASSTTSGGLGEQFF. The CDR3 region has the DNA TGTGCCAGCAGCACGACTAGCGGGGGGCTAGGTGAGCAGTTCTTC.

This chain links TRBV10-2 with TRBJ1-1; 7 bases match TRBD1. This CDR3 spans 12 amino acids. The V and J ends lost 8 bases and 11 bases, in that order; junction bases with no gene match: 11. Germline V gene sequence: CDR1 WSHSY, CDR2 SAAADI. The DNA for the CDR3 is TGCGCCAGCTGGGACGGGACAGTCATTGCTTTCTTT. Its protein product is CASWDGTVIAFF.

J is TRBJ1-5 and V is TRBV5-4; D remains unclear. Germline V gene lookup returns CDR1 SGHNT and CDR2 YYREEE (reference sequence). The V and J ends lost 4 bases and 4 bases respectively, with 6 bases between them. The CDR3 is made up of 12 amino acids. CDR3 sequence reads: CASSVENQPQHF. The CDR3 coding sequence is TGTGCCAGCAGCGTAGAAAATCAGCCCCAGCATTTT.

The chain is built from TRBV7-3 and TRBJ1-3, with D maybe TRBD1 (5 bases). Germline V gene sequence: CDR1 SGHTA, CDR2 FQGTGA. This CDR3 contains 15 residues. Trimming removed 2 bases at V and 2 bases at J, with 10 bases between. The CDR3 nucleotides read TGTGCCAGCAGCTTAGTCAGGGTCACTGGAAACACCATATATTTT. Its translation: CASSLVRVTGNTIYF.

The chain recombines TRBV29-1 with TRBJ2-7; D gene unclear. V lost 4 bases, J lost 2 bases, and 15 bases lay in between. Germline V CDR1 and CDR2: SQVTM, ANQGSEA. The CDR3 has 14 residues. CDR3 loop: CSVVVRFVPYEQYF. CDR3 nucleotides: TGCAGCGTTGTGGTCCGGTTCGTTCCCTACGAGCAGTACTTC.

V is TRBV11-2 and J is TRBJ1-1; no clear D gene. This CDR3 is built from 13 residues. The germline V gene has CDR1 SGHAT and CDR2 FQNNGV. The germline V and J ends were trimmed by 7 bases and 0 bases, with 9 bases remaining between them. The CDR3 reads CASTQMLNTEAFF. Written as DNA, the CDR3 is TGTGCCAGCACCCAAATGTTGAACACTGAAGCTTTCTTT.

This clone was recorded a few times. V usage is TRBV5-6 and J usage is TRBJ1-1; D gene ambiguous. Germline values: CDR1 SGHDT, CDR2 YYEEEE. The V end lost 1 base, the J end lost 3 bases, and 10 bases lay between the germline ends. The CDR3 runs to 14 residues. CDR3 bases: TGTGCCAGCAGCTTGCGCAGGCCCCACACTGAAGCTTTCTTT. Residues: CASSLRRPHTEAFF.

The V and J genes are TRBV28 and TRBJ1-2, with 7 bases identical to TRBD1. V lost 6 bases, J lost 7 bases, and 8 bases stayed unmatched. Germline lookup yields CDR1 MDHEN and CDR2 SYDVKM. The CDR3 extends over 13 amino acids. The CDR3 region has the DNA TGTGCCAGCAGCGCAAGGGGGCAGGGTGGCTACACCTTC. Translation gives CASSARGQGGYTF.

V usage is TRBV6-5 and J usage is TRBJ2-1, with a weak D call TRBD1 (6 bases). There are 14 residues in the CDR3. Trimming removed 8 bases from V and 6 bases from J, with 17 bases in between. Germline loops: CDR1 MNHEY, CDR2 SVGAGI. The CDR3 here is CASLRQVGSNEQFF. The CDR3 DNA is TGTGCCAGCCTCCGACAGGTGGGGTCCAATGAGCAGTTCTTC.

The chain recombines TRBV7-9 with TRBJ2-3, with 7 nucleotides matching TRBD2. The CDR3 covers 14 residues. Per germline, CDR1 SEHNR and CDR2 FQNEAQ (reference sequence). The trim removed 2 bases at V and 5 bases at J, leaving 4 bases unmatched. In DNA, the CDR3 is TGTGCCAGCAGCTTAACGGGGGGTGGAGATACGCAGTATTTT. Translation gives CASSLTGGGDTQYF.

A single count supports this clone. The chain carries TRBV11-3 and TRBJ2-3; TRBD1 agrees at 8 bases. The CDR3 length is 15 residues. The trim removed 1 base at V and 5 bases at J, leaving 5 bases unmatched. Germline CDR1 and CDR2: SGHNT and YENEEA. The CDR3 region has the DNA TGTGCCAGCAGCTTAGGACAGGGGACGATAGATACGCAGTATTTT. It yields the protein CASSLGQGTIDTQYF.

The CDR3 coding sequence is TGTGCAAGTCGCTTAAAAGCCGGGGACCGACAGGGGAACTATGGCTACACCTTC. Translated: CASRLKAGDRQGNYGYTF. The V and J genes are TRBV12-2 and TRBJ1-2; the table's D call TRBD1 went unverified against the DNA. TRBV12-2 is a known pseudogene. This CDR3 has 18 amino acids.

The chain carries TRBV21-1 and TRBJ1-6. TRBV21-1 is flagged as a pseudogene. The CDR3 runs 15 residues. CDR3 sequence: CASELGRELNSPLHF. DNA for the CDR3: TGTGCCAGCGAATTAGGAAGGGAGCTTAATTCACCCCTCCACTTT.

This clone was observed once. The chain has TRBV9 and TRBJ2-7, with TRBD1 identical over 7 bases. Per germline, CDR1 SGDLS and CDR2 YYNGEE. With 1 base clipped from V and 0 bases from J, the junction kept 4 bases outside the gene matches. The CDR3 covers 15 residues. The CDR3 coding sequence is TGTGCCAGCAGCGTACTCGGGACAGCCTCCTACGAGCAGTACTTC. Amino acids: CASSVLGTASYEQYF.

The chain recombines TRBV7-9 with TRBJ1-5, with D maybe TRBD1 (5 bases). Trimming removed 0 bases from V and 3 bases from J, with 15 bases in between. Germline V gene data show CDR1 as SEHNR and CDR2 as FQNEAQ (reference sequence). The CDR3 extends over 17 amino acids. The chain's CDR3 is CASSLARGGLNNQPQHF. The CDR3 region has the DNA TGTGCCAGCAGCTTAGCGCGGGGGGGGTTGAACAATCAGCCCCAGCATTTT.

The V call is TRBV11-2, the J call TRBJ2-1; the D is unclear. V was clipped by 3 bases and J by 4 bases, with 13 bases between them. This CDR3 has 15 amino acids. CDR1 is SGHAT, CDR2 FQNNGV, per germline. The CDR3 here is CASSLERQRYNEQFF. CDR3 coding DNA: TGTGCCAGCAGCTTGGAGCGCCAGCGATACAATGAGCAGTTCTTC.

This sequence joins TRBV9 and TRBJ2-1; D is undetermined. The CDR3 totals 11 residues. Germline CDR1 reads SGDLS; CDR2 reads YYNGEE. V was cut by 4 bases and J by 5 bases, with 4 bases left in between. The CDR3 DNA reads as TGTGCCAGCAGCATAAACAATGAGCAGTTCTTC. Protein: CASSINNEQFF.